This TCR beta chain was obtained from a study of CD8+ T cells in alopecia areata. Across the whole study: Scalp area affected, as a percentage, set the severity score of treated patients. Study outcomes and limitations: Alopecia totalis/universalis scalp especially showed more expanded CD8+ clones than normal scalp. Links between baseline CD8+ expansion and response need larger treated cohorts.

The treatment is: oral pan-JAK inhibitor, 5-10 mg twice daily. Those with alopecia areata gave lesional scalp punch biopsies and peripheral blood. Reverse transcribed after extraction, RNA yielded cDNA as the sequencing template. Data came from immunoSEQ multiplex PCR; TCRdb stores just in-frame clones and leaves some out. The profile shows fewer than 250,000 clones, 45% to 65% of them singletons. This clone has a handful of counts. Its cognate antigen is unknown. The specimen comprised CD4+ T cells sorted from blood, sampled at week 4, from a patient treated with tofacitinib. This TCR was recovered from a human donor with alopecia areata.

The CDR3 sequence: CASSPRSAPAYEQYF. In nucleotides, the CDR3 is TGTGCCAGCAGCCCCCGGTCAGCTCCGGCCTACGAGCAGTACTTC. The chain combines TRBV7-2 with TRBJ2-7, with D hard to call. The length of the CDR3 is 15 residues. Germline V gene sequence: CDR1 SGHTA, CDR2 FQGNSA. Trimming cost V 5 bases and J 2 bases, with 16 bases left between them.